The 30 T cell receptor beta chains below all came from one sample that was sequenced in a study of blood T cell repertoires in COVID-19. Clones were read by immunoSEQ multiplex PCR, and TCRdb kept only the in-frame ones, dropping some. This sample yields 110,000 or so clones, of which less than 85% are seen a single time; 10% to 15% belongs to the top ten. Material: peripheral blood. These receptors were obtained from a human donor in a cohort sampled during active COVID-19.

CDR3 coding DNA: TGTGCCAGCAGCCATAGAGGACAGGGTGAAACTGAAGCTTTCTTT. Its protein product is CASSHRGQGETEAFF. This rearrangement joins TRBV5-6 to TRBJ1-1; 8 nucleotides match TRBD1. The CDR3 sequence is 15 residues long. The V gene's germline CDR1 is SGHDT and CDR2 YYEEEE. The ends lost 4 bases at V and 5 bases at J; junction bases unmatched: 10.

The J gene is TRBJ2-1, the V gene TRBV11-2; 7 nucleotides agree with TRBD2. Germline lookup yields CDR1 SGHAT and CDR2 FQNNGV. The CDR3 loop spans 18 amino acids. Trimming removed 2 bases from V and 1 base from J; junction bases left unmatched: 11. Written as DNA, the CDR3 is TGTGCCAGCAGCTTAACCCTGCGGAGCGGGGATTCCTACAATGAGCAGTTCTTC. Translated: CASSLTLRSGDSYNEQFF.

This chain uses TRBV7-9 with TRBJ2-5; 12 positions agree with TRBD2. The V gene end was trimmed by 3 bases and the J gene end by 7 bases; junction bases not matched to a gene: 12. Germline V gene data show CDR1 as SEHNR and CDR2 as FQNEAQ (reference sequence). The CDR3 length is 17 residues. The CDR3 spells CASSLTSGGPWGLTQYF. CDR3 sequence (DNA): TGTGCCAGCAGCTTGACTAGCGGGGGCCCCTGGGGCCTGACCCAGTACTTC.

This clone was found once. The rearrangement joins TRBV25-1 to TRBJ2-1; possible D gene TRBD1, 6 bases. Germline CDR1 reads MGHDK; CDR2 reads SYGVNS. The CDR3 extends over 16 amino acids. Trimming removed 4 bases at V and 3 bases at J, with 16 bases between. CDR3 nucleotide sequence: TGTGCCAGCAGTGCCAATGACAGGAAGATCTACAATGAGCAGTTCTTC. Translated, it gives CASSANDRKIYNEQFF.

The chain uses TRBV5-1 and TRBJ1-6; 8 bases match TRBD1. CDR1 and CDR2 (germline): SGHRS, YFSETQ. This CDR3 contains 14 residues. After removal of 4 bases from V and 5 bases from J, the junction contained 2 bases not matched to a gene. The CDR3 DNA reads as TGCGCCAGCAGCGTGGGACAGGATAATTCACCCCTCCACTTT. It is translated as CASSVGQDNSPLHF.

The CDR3 region is CASSAASGGTDTQYF. The CDR3 DNA follows: TGTGCCAGCAGTGCCGCTAGCGGGGGGACAGATACGCAGTATTTT. The chain couples TRBV6-6 to TRBJ2-3; 11 bases are shared with TRBD2. V was pared by 5 bases and J by 3 bases, with 4 bases of the junction left unmatched. This CDR3 is built from 15 residues. Germline lookup yields CDR1 MNHNY and CDR2 SVGAGI (reference sequence).

CDR3 bases: TGCGCCAGCCGAGCCGCCCCCGGCGGCGGCACCGGGGAGCTGTTTTTT. Translated, it gives CASRAAPGGGTGELFF. The gene calls are TRBV5-1 and TRBJ2-2; D gene unclear. CDR1 is SGHRS, CDR2 YFSETQ, per germline. The V gene lost 7 bases and the J gene lost 4 bases, with 20 bases spanning the gap. The CDR3 covers 16 residues.

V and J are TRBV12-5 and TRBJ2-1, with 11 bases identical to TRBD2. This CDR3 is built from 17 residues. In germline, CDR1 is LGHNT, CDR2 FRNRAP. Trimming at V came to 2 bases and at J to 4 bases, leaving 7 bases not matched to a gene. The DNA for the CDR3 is TGTGCTAGTGGTTTGCGTCTAGCGGGGGGAAATTACAATGAGCAGTTCTTC. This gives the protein CASGLRLAGGNYNEQFF.

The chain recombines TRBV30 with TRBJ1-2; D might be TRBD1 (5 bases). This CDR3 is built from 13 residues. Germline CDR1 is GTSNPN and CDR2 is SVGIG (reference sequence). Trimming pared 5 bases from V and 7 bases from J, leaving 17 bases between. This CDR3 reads CAWGGSSSSGYTF. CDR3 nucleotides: TGTGCCTGGGGGGGGAGTTCCAGTAGTGGCTACACCTTC.

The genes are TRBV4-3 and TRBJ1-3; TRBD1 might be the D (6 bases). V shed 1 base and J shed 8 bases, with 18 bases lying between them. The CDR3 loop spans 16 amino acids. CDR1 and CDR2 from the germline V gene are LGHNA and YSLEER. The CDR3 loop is CASSQALSGEGDTIYF. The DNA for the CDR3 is TGCGCCAGCAGCCAAGCTTTAAGTGGGGAGGGGGACACCATATATTTT.

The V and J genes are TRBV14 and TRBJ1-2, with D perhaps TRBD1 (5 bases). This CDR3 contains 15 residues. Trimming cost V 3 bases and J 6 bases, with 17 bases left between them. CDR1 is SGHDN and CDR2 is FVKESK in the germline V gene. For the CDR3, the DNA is TGTGCCAGCAGCCAGAGGACAACTGGGCTCCATGGCTACACCTTC. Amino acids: CASSQRTTGLHGYTF.

In nucleotides, the CDR3 is TGTGCCAGCAGCACTGACAGGGGTCTAAAGACCCAGTACTTC. Its protein is CASSTDRGLKTQYF. The chain combines TRBV21-1 with TRBJ2-5; the table's D call, TRBD1, has no DNA check behind it. TRBV21-1 is listed as a pseudogene. The CDR3 contains 14 residues.

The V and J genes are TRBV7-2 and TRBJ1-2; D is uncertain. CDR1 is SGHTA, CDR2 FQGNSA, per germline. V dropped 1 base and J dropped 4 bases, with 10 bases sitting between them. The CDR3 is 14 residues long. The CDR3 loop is CASSLEVTLYGYTF. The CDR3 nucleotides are TGTGCCAGCAGCTTAGAGGTGACACTCTATGGCTACACCTTC.

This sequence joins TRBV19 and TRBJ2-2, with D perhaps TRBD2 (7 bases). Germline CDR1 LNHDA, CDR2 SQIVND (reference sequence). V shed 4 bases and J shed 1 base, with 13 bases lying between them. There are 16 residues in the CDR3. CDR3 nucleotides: TGTGCCAGTAGTAGGGGGCGGGGGAAGAACACCGGGGAGCTGTTTTTT. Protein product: CASSRGRGKNTGELFF. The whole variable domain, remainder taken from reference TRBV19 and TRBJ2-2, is DGGITQSPKYLFRKEGQNVTLSCEQNLNHDAMYWYRQDPGQGLRLIYYSQIVNDFQKGDIAEGYSVSREKKESFPLTVTSAQKNPTAFYLCASSRGRGKNTGELFFGEGSRLTVL.

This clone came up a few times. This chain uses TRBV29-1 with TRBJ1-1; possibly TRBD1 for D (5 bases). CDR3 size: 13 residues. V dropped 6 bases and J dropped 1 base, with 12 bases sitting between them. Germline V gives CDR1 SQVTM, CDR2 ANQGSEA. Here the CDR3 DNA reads TGCAGCGTGGGGACTAGACAGAACACTGAAGCTTTCTTT. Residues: CSVGTRQNTEAFF. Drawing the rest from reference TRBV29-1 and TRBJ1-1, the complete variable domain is SAVISQKPSRDICQRGTSLTIQCQVDSQVTMMFWYRQQPGQSLTLIATANQGSEATYESGFVIDKFPISRPNLTFSTLTVSNMSPEDSSIYLCSVGTRQNTEAFFGQGTRLTVV.

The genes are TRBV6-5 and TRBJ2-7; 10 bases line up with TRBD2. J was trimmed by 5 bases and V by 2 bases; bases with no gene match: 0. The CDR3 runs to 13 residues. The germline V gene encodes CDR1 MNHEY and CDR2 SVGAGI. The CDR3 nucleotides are TGTGCCAGCAGTTACCTAGCGGGGGACGAGCAGTACTTC. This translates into CASSYLAGDEQYF.

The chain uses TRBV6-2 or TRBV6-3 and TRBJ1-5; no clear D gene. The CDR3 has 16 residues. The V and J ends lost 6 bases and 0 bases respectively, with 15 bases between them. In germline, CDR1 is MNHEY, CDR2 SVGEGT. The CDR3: CASSRPPRGSNQPQHF. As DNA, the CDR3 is TGTGCCAGCAGCCGACCCCCTCGGGGTAGCAATCAGCCCCAGCATTTT.

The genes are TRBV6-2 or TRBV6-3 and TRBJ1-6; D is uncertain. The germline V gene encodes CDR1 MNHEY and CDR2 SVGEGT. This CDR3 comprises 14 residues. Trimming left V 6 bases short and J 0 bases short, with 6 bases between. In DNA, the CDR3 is TGTGCCAGCAGCCAGAGCTCCTATAATTCACCCCTCCACTTT. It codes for CASSQSSYNSPLHF.

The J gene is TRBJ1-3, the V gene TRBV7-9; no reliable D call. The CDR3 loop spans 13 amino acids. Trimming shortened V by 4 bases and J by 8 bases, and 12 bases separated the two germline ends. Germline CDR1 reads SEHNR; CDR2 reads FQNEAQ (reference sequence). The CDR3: CASSSPVYHTIYF. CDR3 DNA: TGTGCCAGCAGCTCCCCCGTCTACCACACCATATATTTT.

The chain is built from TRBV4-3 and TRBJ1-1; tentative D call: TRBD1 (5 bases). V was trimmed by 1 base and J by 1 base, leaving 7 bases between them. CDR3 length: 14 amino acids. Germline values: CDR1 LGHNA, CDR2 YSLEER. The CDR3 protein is CASSQAGGNTEAFF. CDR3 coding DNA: TGCGCCAGCAGCCAAGCGGGGGGGAACACTGAAGCTTTCTTT.

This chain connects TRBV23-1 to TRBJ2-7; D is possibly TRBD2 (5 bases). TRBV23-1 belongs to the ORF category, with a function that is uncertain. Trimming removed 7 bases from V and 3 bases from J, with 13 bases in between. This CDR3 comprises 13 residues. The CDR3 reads CASTPRAGYEQYF. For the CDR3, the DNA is TGCGCCAGCACCCCGAGGGCGGGCTACGAGCAGTACTTC.

Written as DNA, the CDR3 is TGTGCAACCCGGGACAGACCCAATCAGCCCCAGCATTTT. It translates to CATRDRPNQPQHF. The chain is built from TRBV5-4 and TRBJ1-5; 7 nucleotides agree with TRBD1. Germline V gene sequence: CDR1 SGHNT, CDR2 YYREEE (reference sequence). The CDR3 covers 13 residues.

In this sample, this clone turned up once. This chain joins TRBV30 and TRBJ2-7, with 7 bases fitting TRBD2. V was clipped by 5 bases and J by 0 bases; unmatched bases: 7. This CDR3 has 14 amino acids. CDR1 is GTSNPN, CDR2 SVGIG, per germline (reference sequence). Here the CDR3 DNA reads TGTGCCTGGCGCGGGAGCGTTAGCTCCTACGAGCAGTACTTC. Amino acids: CAWRGSVSSYEQYF. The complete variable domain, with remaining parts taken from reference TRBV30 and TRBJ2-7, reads SQTIHQWPATLVQPVGSPLSLECTVEGTSNPNLYWYRQAAGRGLQLLFYSVGIGQISSEVPQNLSASRPQDRQFILSSKKLLLSDSGFYLCAWRGSVSSYEQYFGPGTRLTVT.

CDR3 sequence (DNA): TGCAGTGCCCTCTCCGGGACTACGCAGTTCTTC. Its protein product is CSALSGTTQFF. The rearrangement links TRBV20-1 to TRBJ2-1, with 7 bases aligning to TRBD2. Germline CDR1 DFQATT, CDR2 SNEGSKA (reference sequence). The CDR3 covers 11 residues. The trim removed 6 bases at V and 12 bases at J, leaving 8 bases unmatched.

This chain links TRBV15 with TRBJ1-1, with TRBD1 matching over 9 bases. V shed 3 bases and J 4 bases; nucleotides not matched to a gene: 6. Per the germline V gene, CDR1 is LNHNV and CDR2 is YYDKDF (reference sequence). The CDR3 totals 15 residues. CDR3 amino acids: CATSRVQGAGTEAFF. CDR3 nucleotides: TGTGCCACCAGCAGGGTACAGGGGGCAGGCACTGAAGCTTTCTTT.

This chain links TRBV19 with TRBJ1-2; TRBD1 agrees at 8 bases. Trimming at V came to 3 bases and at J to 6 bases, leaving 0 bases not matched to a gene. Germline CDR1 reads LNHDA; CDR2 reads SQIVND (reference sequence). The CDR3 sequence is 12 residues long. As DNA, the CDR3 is TGTGCCAGTAGTATCAGGGGGCATGGCTACACCTTC. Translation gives CASSIRGHGYTF.

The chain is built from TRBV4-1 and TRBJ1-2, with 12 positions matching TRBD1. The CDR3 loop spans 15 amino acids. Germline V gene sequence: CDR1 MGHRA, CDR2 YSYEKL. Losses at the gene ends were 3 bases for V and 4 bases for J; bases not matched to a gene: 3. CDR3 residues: CASSQGDRGLYGYTF. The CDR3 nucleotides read TGCGCCAGCAGCCAGGGGGACAGGGGGCTCTATGGCTACACCTTC.

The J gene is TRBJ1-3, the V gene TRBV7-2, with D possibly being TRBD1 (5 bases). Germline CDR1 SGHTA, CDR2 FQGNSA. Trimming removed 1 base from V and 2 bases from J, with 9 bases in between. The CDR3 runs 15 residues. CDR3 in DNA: TGTGCCAGCAGCTTAGATGGCAGGGCTGGAAACACCATATATTTT. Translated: CASSLDGRAGNTIYF.

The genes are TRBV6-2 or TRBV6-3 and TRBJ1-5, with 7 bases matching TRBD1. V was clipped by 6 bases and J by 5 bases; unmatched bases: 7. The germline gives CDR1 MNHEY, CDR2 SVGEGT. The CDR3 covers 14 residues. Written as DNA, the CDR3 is TGTGCCAGCAGCTCCGGACAGGTCCATCAGCCCCAGCATTTT. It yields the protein CASSSGQVHQPQHF.

This CDR3 is CASSSQGIDGYTF. In nucleotides, the CDR3 is TGTGCCAGCAGTTCACAGGGGATAGATGGCTACACCTTC. The chain joins TRBV7-2 to TRBJ1-2, with 7 bases fitting TRBD1. V lost 6 bases to trimming and J lost 6 bases; unmatched junction nucleotides: 7. The V gene's germline CDR1 is SGHTA and CDR2 FQGNSA. The CDR3 has 13 amino acids.